The 8 T cell receptor beta chains given below trace back to one sample, sequenced in a study of blood T cell repertoires in COVID-19 (dated by TCRdb to 2018 to 2021). Library generation was performed with the immunoSEQ multiplex PCR assay. The immuneACCESS repertoire file appears here via TCRdb, limited to in-frame rearrangements. These files lack a portion of the clones; in checked studies, under half of the deficit traces to unresolved V genes, and the cause of the others is not known. This sample holds 45,000 to 55,000 clones; 84% were observed only once. Of the sample, roughly 1.4% falls within the top ten clones. The sample consisted of peripheral blood. The receptors originated from a man over 45 with acute or convalescent COVID-19.

The chain recombines TRBV5-4 with TRBJ2-3; TRBD1 might be the D (5 bases). Trimming removed 2 bases from V and 1 base from J, with 17 bases in between. This CDR3 has 17 amino acids. CDR1 is SGHNT and CDR2 is YYREEE in the germline V gene (reference sequence). For the CDR3, the DNA is TGTGCCAGCAGCTTAGGACCTGACAGTGGAGGCACAGATACGCAGTATTTT. Translation gives CASSLGPDSGGTDTQYF.

The V and J genes are TRBV1 and TRBJ1-4; the table's D gene call, TRBD1, was not cross checked with the DNA. TRBV1 is a pseudogene. This CDR3 has 14 amino acids. CDR3 DNA: TGCACCAGCAGCCAGGCTGTCTTTGGTGAAAAACTGTTTTTT. Translated, it gives CTSSQAVFGEKLFF.

V usage is TRBV7-9 and J usage is TRBJ1-3; D may be TRBD1 (6 bases). Germline V CDR1 and CDR2: SEHNR, FQNEAQ (reference sequence). V was trimmed by 6 bases and J by 4 bases, leaving 13 bases between them. CDR3 length equals 14 residues. CDR3 region: CASSLDSLGNTIYF. The CDR3 DNA follows: TGTGCCAGCAGTTTGGACAGTCTGGGAAACACCATATATTTT.

This clone was seen once. This chain uses TRBV28 with TRBJ2-2, with 7 nucleotides matching TRBD1. Germline V gives CDR1 MDHEN, CDR2 SYDVKM. The CDR3 loop spans 16 amino acids. Germline trimming cut 5 bases from V and 1 base from J; bases unmatched to any gene: 7. CDR3 region: CASSPHGTVNTGELFF. CDR3 in DNA: TGTGCCAGCAGTCCCCATGGGACAGTGAACACCGGGGAGCTGTTTTTT. The full variable domain, rest sourced from reference TRBV28 and TRBJ2-2, is DVKVTQSSRYLVKRTGEKVFLECVQDMDHENMFWYRQDPGLGLRLIYFSYDVKMKEKGDIPEGYSVSREKKERFSLILESASTNQTSMYLCASSPHGTVNTGELFFGEGSRLTVL.

V and J are TRBV10-2 and TRBJ1-6; D is possibly TRBD1 (6 bases). Germline loops: CDR1 WSHSY, CDR2 SAAADI. With 3 bases removed from V and 9 bases from J, the gap between germline ends came to 9 bases. The CDR3 has 13 amino acids. CDR3 sequence: CASSETRGSPLHF. The DNA of the CDR3 is TGCGCCAGCAGTGAAACCAGGGGTTCACCCCTCCACTTT.

The V and J genes are TRBV28 and TRBJ2-2; D may be TRBD1 (5 bases). V was cut by 5 bases and J by 1 base, with 11 bases left in between. The germline V gene encodes CDR1 MDHEN and CDR2 SYDVKM. CDR3 length: 15 amino acids. CDR3 DNA: TGTGCCAGCAGTAGAATTGGACAGAACACCGGGGAGCTGTTTTTT. It is translated as CASSRIGQNTGELFF.

The chain has TRBV12-5 and TRBJ2-1, with unresolved D. Per the germline V gene, CDR1 is LGHNT and CDR2 is FRNRAP. The ends were cut back, 7 bases at V and 7 bases at J, with 11 bases in the middle. CDR3 length: 12 residues. The chain's CDR3 is CASVSAGNEQFF. For the CDR3, the DNA is TGTGCTAGTGTCTCTGCAGGAAATGAGCAGTTCTTC.

This chain's CDR3 is CAGGQNYGYTF. CDR3 bases: TGTGCCGGAGGACAGAACTATGGCTACACCTTC. V and J are TRBV30 and TRBJ1-2, with D possibly being TRBD1 (6 bases). The length of the CDR3 is 11 residues. Germline CDR1 and CDR2: GTSNPN and SVGIG (reference sequence). The V end was cut by 8 bases, the J end by 2 bases, with 9 bases between.